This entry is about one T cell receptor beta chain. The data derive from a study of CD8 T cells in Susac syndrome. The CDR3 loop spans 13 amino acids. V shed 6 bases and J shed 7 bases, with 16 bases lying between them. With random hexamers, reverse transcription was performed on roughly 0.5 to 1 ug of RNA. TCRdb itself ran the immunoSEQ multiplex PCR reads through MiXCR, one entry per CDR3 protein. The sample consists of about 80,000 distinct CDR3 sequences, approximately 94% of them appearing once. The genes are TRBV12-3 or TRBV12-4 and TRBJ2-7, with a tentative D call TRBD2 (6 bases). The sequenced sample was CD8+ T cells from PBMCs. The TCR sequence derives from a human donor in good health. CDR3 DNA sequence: TGTGCCAGCAGCCCGGGGACTTGGGGGGAGCAGTACTTC. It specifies CASSPGTWGEQYF.